This T cell receptor beta chain originates from a study of technical replicates of blood from several donors. This CDR3 comprises 16 residues. In germline, CDR1 is LGHNA, CDR2 YSLEER. V gave up 3 bases and J gave up 7 bases, with 18 bases separating them. TCRdb's table, derived via immunoSEQ multiplex PCR, lists solely in-frame clones and lacks some. The profile shows around 81,000 clones, 90% to 97% of them singletons. The source material was T cells isolated from PBMCs. This receptor was obtained from a human donor in good health. V usage is TRBV4-3 and J usage is TRBJ1-4; TRBD1 is a possible D gene (5 bases). The CDR3 DNA sequence: TGCGCCAGCAGCCACTATGCAGGGTCAGAAAGTGAAAAACTGTTTTTT. This gives the protein CASSHYAGSESEKLFF.